This section outlines one T cell receptor (beta chain) sequence together with its context. Its specificity is unknown. The CDR3 spans 11 residues. A DNA sequence was not provided. From germline, CDR1 is MGHRA and CDR2 YSYEKL. Patients were aged median around 12 years with disease lasting median approximately 7 years. Sequencing used immunoSEQ multiplex PCR; TCRdb keeps in-frame clones, though not all of them. The sample yields about 6,400 clones, of which the top ten take up more than 0.55%. The sample originates from a study of synovial regulatory T cells in juvenile arthritis. Findings and limits, study-wide: Across patients, iaTreg TCR repertoires were mostly private, partly shared with synovial Teff and blood CPL. CDR3 overlap with synovial Tregs was higher for iaTregs than other blood Tregs.

The specimen was Treg cells from blood. Specified subset: remaining (HLA-DR-negative) circulating blood Treg cells. This sequence was found in a donor aged 2-35 years with juvenile idiopathic arthritis. The chain combines TRBV4-1 with TRBJ1-1. The CDR3 sequence is CASSQDLLAFF.